These 17 T cell receptor beta chains were sequenced from one sample in a study of CXCR3-negative and CXCR3-positive naive CD8 T cells. The method, 5' RACE with UMI labels, was used to prepare the TRB cDNA libraries. No DNA is given; TCRdb re-called the 5' RACE reads and lists each CDR3 protein once. The sample holds tens of thousands of distinct CDR3 sequences. What was sequenced was naive CXCR3- CD8+ T cells from blood. Subset in this sample: CD45RO-CCR7+CD27+CD95- naive CD8+ T cells lacking CXCR3 (TNR3-). Receptors were obtained from a human donor in good health. Some clones in this sample may be carry-over from other donors' samples.

The rearrangement joins TRBV29-1 to TRBJ2-7; TCRdb designates TRBD2, a call that cannot be tested without DNA. This CDR3 comprises 16 residues. Germline CDR1 reads SQVTM; CDR2 reads ANQGSEA. This CDR3 reads CSVEGTLAGDAAVQYF.

V and J are TRBV13 and TRBJ2-1. This CDR3 comprises 14 residues. Looked up from germline, CDR1 is PRHDT and CDR2 is FYEKMQ (reference sequence). The CDR3 is CASSRESRRNEQFF.

The CDR3 here is CASSQGAGGYEQYF. The J gene is TRBJ2-7, the V gene TRBV3-1; TCRdb proposes TRBD2, but this gene call is untestable without DNA. The germline gives CDR1 LGHDT, CDR2 YNNKEL (reference sequence). The CDR3 spans 14 residues.

The chain recombines TRBV29-1 with TRBJ2-5; lacking DNA, the TRBD2 call made by TCRdb goes unchecked. CDR3 length: 14 amino acids. CDR1 and CDR2 (germline): SQVTM, ANQGSEA. CDR3 sequence reads: CSVVRLAGGETQYF. The variable domain in full, with the rest retrieved from reference TRBV29-1 and TRBJ2-5, is SAVISQKPSRDICQRGTSLTIQCQVDSQVTMMFWYRQQPGQSLTLIATANQGSEATYESGFVIDKFPISRPNLTFSTLTVSNMSPEDSSIYLCSVVRLAGGETQYFGPGTRLLVL.

V usage is TRBV28 and J usage is TRBJ2-6; without DNA, the TCRdb call of TRBD2 cannot be checked. The CDR3 runs 17 residues. Germline values: CDR1 MDHEN, CDR2 SYDVKM. CDR3 residues: CASNNREGTSGANVLTF.

The chain links TRBV28 to TRBJ2-7; checking the TCRdb D call of TRBD2 is not possible without DNA. Germline V CDR1 and CDR2: MDHEN, SYDVKM. The CDR3 length is 15 residues. The chain's CDR3 is CASRTLAGVPDEQYF. Filled out from reference TRBV28 and TRBJ2-7, the complete variable domain reads DVKVTQSSRYLVKRTGEKVFLECVQDMDHENMFWYRQDPGLGLRLIYFSYDVKMKEKGDIPEGYSVSREKKERFSLILESASTNQTSMYLCASRTLAGVPDEQYFGPGTRLTVT.

V usage is TRBV29-1 and J usage is TRBJ2-6; TCRdb outputs TRBD1, but without DNA this stays unchecked. CDR1 SQVTM and CDR2 ANQGSEA come from the germline V gene. The length of the CDR3 is 18 residues. CDR3 region: CSVLAAQGRDSGANVLTF.

This chain connects TRBV12-3 or TRBV12-4 to TRBJ2-7; lacking DNA, the TRBD2 call made by TCRdb goes unchecked. CDR3 length equals 15 residues. This CDR3 reads CASSLSGTSGNEQYF.

The chain uses TRBV13 and TRBJ2-7. The CDR3 consists of 13 residues. Germline V lookup: CDR1 PRHDT, CDR2 FYEKMQ (reference sequence). The CDR3: CASSPGTSYEQYF.

The genes are TRBV12-3 or TRBV12-4 and TRBJ2-7; TCRdb's D call, TRBD2, is unchecked because there is no DNA. CDR3 length equals 15 residues. The CDR3 sequence: CASSSSSGTFYEQYF.

The chain couples TRBV27 to TRBJ2-5; TCRdb's D call of TRBD2 is untestable without DNA. CDR3 length: 15 amino acids. Germline V gives CDR1 MNHEY, CDR2 SMNVEV (reference sequence). The CDR3 here is CASSSSGLTWETQYF.

This chain connects TRBV4-3 to TRBJ2-3; the D call from TCRdb, TRBD2, cannot be confirmed without DNA. This CDR3 has 15 amino acids. Germline V CDR1 and CDR2: LGHNA, YSLEER. The CDR3 region is CASSLAGLHTDTQYF.

The chain combines TRBV28 with TRBJ2-1; TCRdb picks TRBD1, but there is no DNA to check that call. The CDR3 extends over 14 amino acids. Germline V gene data show CDR1 as MDHEN and CDR2 as SYDVKM. CDR3 residues: CASSLRDWGNEQFF.

The chain employs TRBV28 and TRBJ2-7. The CDR3 has 14 amino acids. Germline V gene sequence: CDR1 MDHEN, CDR2 SYDVKM. Here the CDR3 reads CASSPEYGSYEQYF.

The chain uses TRBV12-3 or TRBV12-4 and TRBJ2-5; TCRdb names TRBD1, which stays unverified in the absence of DNA. The CDR3 runs 13 residues. CDR3: CASSYPGVETQYF.

J is TRBJ2-1 and V is TRBV12-3 or TRBV12-4; TCRdb selects TRBD2, and the lack of DNA leaves this call unchecked. The CDR3 contains 15 residues. CDR3 loop: CASSLLAGSYNEQFF.

CDR3 residues: CASSLIYWGTNNEQFF. The chain carries TRBV7-2 and TRBJ2-1; TCRdb designates TRBD1, a call that cannot be tested without DNA. This CDR3 contains 16 residues. Germline V lookup: CDR1 SGHTA, CDR2 FQGNSA.